One sample yielded the 7 T cell receptor beta chains listed below, sequenced in a study of cytomegalovirus exposure and HLA in healthy donors (dated by TCRdb to between 2016 and 2019). The library relied on the immunoSEQ multiplex PCR assay. A mixture of 60 forward primers for TCR Vbeta segments and 13 reverse primers for TCR Jbeta segments was used in the multiplex PCR. TCRdb took over this immuneACCESS table, retaining in-frame rearrangements with V and J assigned. Such tables are incomplete; in checked studies, under half of the missing clones stem from an unresolved V gene, and the remainder is unexplained. Within this sample are 200,000 to 250,000 clones, with just over 75% of them counted one time only. Roughly 0.6% of the sample goes to the ten largest clones. Specimen: PBMCs. These receptors were obtained from a man between 18 and 35 years old in good health and CMV-seronegative.

This clone was observed once. The rearrangement joins TRBV25-1 to TRBJ2-7; D remains unclear. The CDR3 covers 13 residues. V was shortened by 6 bases and J by 0 bases, with 9 bases between the two germline ends. The germline CDR1 and CDR2 sequences are MGHDK and SYGVNS. The CDR3 bases are TGTGCCAGCAGAGGCAGGTCCTCCTACGAGCAGTACTTC. This translates into CASRGRSSYEQYF.

This clone has just a few counts. The sample has other DNA sequences that encode this CDR3 too. The rearrangement uses TRBV28 and TRBJ1-6, with TRBD1 identical over 8 bases. Germline CDR1 and CDR2: MDHEN and SYDVKM. CDR3 length: 15 residues. Trimming removed 6 bases from V and 3 bases from J; junction bases left unmatched: 4. The CDR3 protein is CASRPTGVYNSPLHF. The CDR3 DNA follows: TGTGCCAGCAGGCCGACAGGGGTCTATAATTCACCCCTCCACTTT. Full variable domain (outside the CDR3, taken from reference TRBV28 and TRBJ1-6): DVKVTQSSRYLVKRTGEKVFLECVQDMDHENMFWYRQDPGLGLRLIYFSYDVKMKEKGDIPEGYSVSREKKERFSLILESASTNQTSMYLCASRPTGVYNSPLHFGNGTRLTVT.

The J gene is TRBJ1-5, the V gene TRBV5-1; 7 nucleotides line up with TRBD1. The CDR3 has 14 residues. From germline, CDR1 is SGHRS and CDR2 YFSETQ. Trimming at V came to 4 bases and at J to 5 bases, leaving 6 bases not matched to a gene. DNA for the CDR3: TGCGCCAGCAGCACAGGGACAGATGATCAGCCCCAGCATTTT. It yields the protein CASSTGTDDQPQHF.

The V and J genes are TRBV9 and TRBJ1-1, with TRBD1 as a possible D gene (6 bases). CDR1 SGDLS and CDR2 YYNGEE come from the germline V gene. The CDR3 is 13 residues long. The germline V and J ends were trimmed by 0 bases and 3 bases, with 6 bases remaining between them. In DNA form, the CDR3 reads TGTGCCAGCAGCGTAGGACAGGACACTGAAGCTTTCTTT. Translation gives CASSVGQDTEAFF.

V is TRBV18 and J is TRBJ2-7; 9 bases are shared with TRBD1. Germline V gene lookup returns CDR1 KGHSH and CDR2 LQKENI. With V trimmed by 0 bases and J by 3 bases, 3 bases remained unmatched. The CDR3 spans 15 residues. This CDR3 reads CASSPPGTGYYEQYF. The CDR3 DNA follows: TGTGCCAGCTCACCACCCGGGACAGGGTACTACGAGCAGTACTTC.

The gene calls are TRBV4-1 and TRBJ2-5; D is ambiguous. This CDR3 region has 12 residues. V was pared by 0 bases and J by 5 bases, with 4 bases between. Germline CDR1 and CDR2: MGHRA and YSYEKL. The CDR3 sequence is CASSQDMETQYF. Here the CDR3 DNA reads TGCGCCAGCAGCCAAGATATGGAGACCCAGTACTTC.

The rearrangement joins TRBV27 to TRBJ2-3, with 8 bases matching TRBD1. Germline lookup yields CDR1 MNHEY and CDR2 SMNVEV (reference sequence). The CDR3 covers 15 residues. V lost 3 bases to trimming and J lost 8 bases; unmatched junction nucleotides: 10. CDR3 in amino acids: CASSLGTGGVSTQYF. The CDR3 nucleotides are TGTGCCAGCAGTTTGGGGACAGGCGGCGTTAGTACGCAGTATTTT.